These T cell receptor beta chains were read from a single sample in a study of T cells in Graves' hyperthyroidism and ophthalmopathy. TCRdb analysed the multiplex PCR reads with MiXCR anew, one entry per CDR3 protein. The repertoire holds approximately 590,000 distinct CDR3 sequences, with around 42% as singletons. Sequenced sample: peripheral blood or thyroid tissue (not recorded which). These receptors all come from a woman aged 18-29 years with Graves' hyperthyroidism. The CDR3 runs from the conserved cysteine through the conserved F or W. A D gene is named only where the DNA matches it firmly. Expanded clones get a size class; other rows say once, few or many, or leave the size out.

TGTGCCATCACCGGGGAGCACGAGCAGTACTTC	CAITGEHEQYF	-	-	TRBV10-3	TRBJ2-7
TGCAGTGCCCCGAGGACTAGCGGGAACTACGAGCAGTACTTC	CSAPRTSGNYEQYF	TRBD2	-	TRBV20-1	TRBJ2-7
TGTGCCATCACCGACAGGGGACTGACAACTGAAGCTTTCTTT	CAITDRGLTTEAFF	TRBD1	-	TRBV10-3	TRBJ1-1
TGTGCCAGCAGCTCCGACAGGAGCTCCTATAATTCACCCCTCCACTTT	CASSSDRSSYNSPLHF	-	-	TRBV9	TRBJ1-6
TGTGCCAGCAGCCCCGGGGGCCTCTATGGCTACACCTTC	CASSPGGLYGYTF	-	-	TRBV7-6	TRBJ1-2
TGTGCCAGCAGCCTCGACACGGGATCCACCTACGAGCAGTACTTC	CASSLDTGSTYEQYF	-	-	TRBV2	TRBJ2-7
TGTGCCACCAGGAGGGAGGTGAAAGGCGGTGGAGCCCAGCATTTT	CATRREVKGGGAQHF	-	many	TRBV15	TRBJ1-5
TGTGCCAGCAGTTACTCTTTCGGCCAGGGGAACTCACCCCTCCACTTT	CASSYSFGQGNSPLHF	-	-	TRBV10-3	TRBJ1-6
TGCAGTGCTAGTCCCTCCCGGTCTTCCGAGCAGTACTTC	CSASPSRSSEQYF	-	few	TRBV20-1	TRBJ2-7
TGTGCCAGCAGTACTCCGGGACAGGGCGCGGCCCAGTACTTC	CASSTPGQGAAQYF	TRBD1	many	TRBV2	TRBJ2-5
TGTGCCAGCAGCTTAGGGTCCGGGGATGAGGAAAAACTGTTTTTT	CASSLGSGDEEKLFF	-	many	TRBV7-7	TRBJ1-4
TGTGCCAGTAACAGGAACAATGAGCAGTTCTTC	CASNRNNEQFF	-	-	TRBV19	TRBJ2-1
TGCAGCGTTGAGGTTTTCGGGCCGGGGGGAAACACCATATATTTT	CSVEVFGPGGNTIYF	-	many	TRBV29-1	TRBJ1-3
TGTGCCAGCAGTGACGGACTCGATCAGCCCCAGCATTTT	CASSDGLDQPQHF	-	many	TRBV2	TRBJ1-5
TGTGCCAGCGGCAGGGGCTATGGCTACACCTTC	CASGRGYGYTF	-	-	TRBV2	TRBJ1-2
TGTGCCAGCAGCCCCGGGGAAAGTAGCGCACCCGATACGCAGTATTTT	CASSPGESSAPDTQYF	-	-	TRBV7-3	TRBJ2-3
TGTGCCACCACGGGGGTGTCCCCCTACGAGCAGTACTTC	CATTGVSPYEQYF	-	-	TRBV10-3	TRBJ2-7
TGTGCCAGCAGTTACTACGGGACAGAGTCCTACGAGCAGTACTTC	CASSYYGTESYEQYF	TRBD1	-	TRBV6-5	TRBJ2-7
TGCGCCACCAGCAGCGCCGGACAGGGGGCTTACTATGGCTACACCTTC	CATSSAGQGAYYGYTF	TRBD1	-	TRBV15	TRBJ1-2
TGTGCTACTAGCAGGGGGATTAAGCACTCTGGGGCCAACGTCCTGACTTTC	CATSRGIKHSGANVLTF	-	-	TRBV2	TRBJ2-6
TGCGCCAGCAGCGAGCTCCGGGACAGGGGAGGCGAGCAGTACTTC	CASSELRDRGGEQYF	TRBD1	-	TRBV25-1	TRBJ2-7
TGTGCCATAGGACAGGGCATCTACGAGCAGTACTTC	CAIGQGIYEQYF	TRBD1	-	TRBV10-3	TRBJ2-7
TGTGCCAGCAGCTTAACGTCCGGGACAGTGAATTCACCCCTCCACTTT	CASSLTSGTVNSPLHF	TRBD1	-	TRBV7-2	TRBJ1-6
TGCAGCGTTGCCGGGACAGGGGGCGCGCAGACCCAGTACTTC	CSVAGTGGAQTQYF	TRBD1	-	TRBV29-1	TRBJ2-5
TGTGCCTGGACAGCAACCTATAATTCACCCCTCCACTTT	CAWTATYNSPLHF	-	-	TRBV11-2	TRBJ1-6
TGTGCCAGTAGTGGACTAGCGGAAGCTTTCTTT	CASSGLAEAFF	-	-	TRBV19	TRBJ1-1
TGTGCCAGCAGCTTGGGACTAGCGGGAGTCAATGAGCAGTACTTC	CASSLGLAGVNEQYF	TRBD2	-	TRBV7-9	TRBJ2-7
TGTGCCAGCAGTCTCCGACTAGCGGGGCGATACGAGCAGTACTTC	CASSLRLAGRYEQYF	TRBD2	few	TRBV12-3/TRBV12-4	TRBJ2-7
TGTGCCAGCATCCGAGGGGGCGCTACTGAAGCTTTCTTT	CASIRGGATEAFF	TRBD1	-	TRBV10-3	TRBJ1-1
TGTGCCAGCAGGAAAGATGATCAGCCCCAGCATTTT	CASRKDDQPQHF	-	few	TRBV5-6	TRBJ1-5
TGTGCCAGCAGCGTAGTGGCAGGGAAGGAAAAACTGTTTTTT	CASSVVAGKEKLFF	-	-	TRBV9	TRBJ1-4
TGTGCCAGCAGCCCCAGGACAGGGGCTGGAAACACCTTC	CASSPRTGAGNTF	TRBD1	-	TRBV7-2	TRBJ1-2
TGTGCCATCAGTCTGGGTGACACTGAAGCTTTCTTT	CAISLGDTEAFF	-	many	TRBV10-3	TRBJ1-1
TGTGCCAGTAGTAGGCGCGGGGGACTAGCGGTGTACGAGCAGTACTTC	CASSRRGGLAVYEQYF	TRBD2	-	TRBV7-8	TRBJ2-7
TGTGCCATCAGTGAAGGGCTAGCGGGGACCTACGAGCAGTACTTC	CAISEGLAGTYEQYF	TRBD2	-	TRBV6-1	TRBJ2-7
TGTGCCAGCAGCTCGGACACGTCCTCTGGAAACACCATATATTTT	CASSSDTSSGNTIYF	-	few	TRBV2	TRBJ1-3
TGCAGCGTTGAAGAGGACACAACTAATGAAAAACTGTTTTTT	CSVEEDTTNEKLFF	-	many	TRBV29-1	TRBJ1-4